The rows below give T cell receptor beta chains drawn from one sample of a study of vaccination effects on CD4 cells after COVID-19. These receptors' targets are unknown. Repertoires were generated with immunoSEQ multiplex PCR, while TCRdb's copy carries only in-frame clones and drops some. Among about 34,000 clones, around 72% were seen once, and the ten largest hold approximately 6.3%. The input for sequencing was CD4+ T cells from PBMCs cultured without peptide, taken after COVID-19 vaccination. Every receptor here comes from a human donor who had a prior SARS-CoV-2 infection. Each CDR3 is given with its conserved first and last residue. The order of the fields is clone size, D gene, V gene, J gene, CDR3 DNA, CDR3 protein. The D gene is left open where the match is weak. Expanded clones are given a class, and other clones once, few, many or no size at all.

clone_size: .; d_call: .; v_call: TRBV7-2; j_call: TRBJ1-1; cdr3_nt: TGTGCCAGCAGCTTAGGGGGAACGACTAAAGCTTTCTTT; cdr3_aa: CASSLGGTTKAFF
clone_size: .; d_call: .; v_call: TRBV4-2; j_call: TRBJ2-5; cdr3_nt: TGTGCCAGCAGCTTCCAGGAGGGGTATGAGACCCAGTACTTC; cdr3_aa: CASSFQEGYETQYF
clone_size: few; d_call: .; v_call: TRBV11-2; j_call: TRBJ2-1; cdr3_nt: TGTGCCAGCAGCTTAGGAGGGGCATACAATGAGCAGTTCTTC; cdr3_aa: CASSLGGAYNEQFF
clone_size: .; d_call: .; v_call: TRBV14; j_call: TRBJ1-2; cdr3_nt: TGTGCCAGCAGCAAAGGGGAAACAGGGTACTATGGCTACACCTTC; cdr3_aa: CASSKGETGYYGYTF
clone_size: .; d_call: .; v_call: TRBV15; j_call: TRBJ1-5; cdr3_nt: TGTGCCACCAGCAGGGGTAGGGGGGTGGGGAGCAATCAGCCCCAGCATTTT; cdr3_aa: CATSRGRGVGSNQPQHF
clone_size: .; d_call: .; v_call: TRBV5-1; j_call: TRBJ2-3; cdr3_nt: TGCGCCAGCAGCTTGGTTGCGCGGTCCGCAGATACGCAGTATTTT; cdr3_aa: CASSLVARSADTQYF
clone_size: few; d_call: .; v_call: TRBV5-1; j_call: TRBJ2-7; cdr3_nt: TGCGCCAGCAGCTTGGCTGGCAACTCCTACGAGCAGTACTTC; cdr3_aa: CASSLAGNSYEQYF
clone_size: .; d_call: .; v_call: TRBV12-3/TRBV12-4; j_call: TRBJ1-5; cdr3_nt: TGTGCCAGCAGTGCGGGACTTGGTCAGCCCCAGCATTTT; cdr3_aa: CASSAGLGQPQHF
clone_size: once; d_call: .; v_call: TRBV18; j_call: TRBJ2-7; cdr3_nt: TGTGCCAGCTCACCCGGAACGTCCTACGAGCAGTACTTC; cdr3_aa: CASSPGTSYEQYF
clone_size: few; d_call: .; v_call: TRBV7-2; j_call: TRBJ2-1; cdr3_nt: TGTGCCAGCAGCTTAGGTCCTAGCGATAACAATGAGCAGTTCTTC; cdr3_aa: CASSLGPSDNNEQFF
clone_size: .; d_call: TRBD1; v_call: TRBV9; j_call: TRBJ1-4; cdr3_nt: TGTGCCAGCAGCGCGGGACAGGGAATAGAGGGGGAAAAACTGTTTTTT; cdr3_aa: CASSAGQGIEGEKLFF
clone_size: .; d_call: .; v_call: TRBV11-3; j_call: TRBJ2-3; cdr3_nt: TGTGCCAGCAGCAACGTTCGGACAGATACGCAGTATTTT; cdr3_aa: CASSNVRTDTQYF
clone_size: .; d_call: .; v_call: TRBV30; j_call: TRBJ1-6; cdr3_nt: TGTGCCTGGAGTGCCAGGGGCCTCGATAATTCACCCCTCCACTTT; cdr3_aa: CAWSARGLDNSPLHF
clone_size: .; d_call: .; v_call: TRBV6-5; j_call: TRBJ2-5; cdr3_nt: TGTGCCAGCAGCCCCGGACAGATCCAAGAGACCCAGTACTTC; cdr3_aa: CASSPGQIQETQYF
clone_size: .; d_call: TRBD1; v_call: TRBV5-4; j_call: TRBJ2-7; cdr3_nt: TGTGCCAGCAGCTTGGGACAGGGATTCTACGAGCAGTACTTC; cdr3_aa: CASSLGQGFYEQYF
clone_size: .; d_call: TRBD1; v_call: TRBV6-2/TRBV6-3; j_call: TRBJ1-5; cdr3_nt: TGTGCCAGCAGTACCTACCCAGGGGGGGCGGACAATCAGCCCCAGCATTTT; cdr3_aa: CASSTYPGGADNQPQHF